One sample yielded the 25 T cell receptor beta chains listed below, sequenced in a study of T cell responses to AZD1222 COVID-19 vaccine. The table came from immunoSEQ multiplex PCR; TCRdb's copy has only in-frame clones and leaves some out. The data show around 140,000 clones, around 90% seen once. Material: peripheral blood, obtained 28 days after the second AZD1222 dose. These receptors were collected from an adult who received the AZD1222 COVID-19 vaccine.

This sequence joins TRBV2 and TRBJ2-1; D is uncertain. The CDR3 contains 12 residues. V gave up 6 bases and J gave up 7 bases, with 10 bases separating them. From germline, CDR1 is SNHLY and CDR2 FYNNEI. CDR3 sequence: CASSDPLNEQFF. CDR3 nucleotides: TGTGCCAGCAGCGACCCCTTAAATGAGCAGTTCTTC.

The chain recombines TRBV21-1 with TRBJ2-7; TRBD2 was called by the table and not checked on the DNA. TRBV21-1 is marked as a pseudogene. The CDR3 is 17 residues long. CDR3: CASSPRWTSGISYEQYF. The DNA for the CDR3 is TGTGCCAGCAGCCCCCGCTGGACTAGCGGTATCTCCTACGAGCAGTACTTC.

This clone was recorded only once. V gene TRBV11-2 combines with J gene TRBJ1-4, with D unresolved. CDR3 length: 14 residues. The germline gives CDR1 SGHAT, CDR2 FQNNGV. Trimming left V 0 bases short and J 11 bases short, with 13 bases between. This chain's CDR3 is CASSLDGEGGKLFF. CDR3 nucleotides: TGTGCCAGCAGCTTAGATGGGGAGGGCGGGAAACTGTTTTTT.

This clone was counted a single time. This chain links TRBV15 with TRBJ1-2, with D tentatively TRBD1 (5 bases). Trimming removed 1 base at V and 2 bases at J, with 11 bases between. Per germline, CDR1 LNHNV and CDR2 YYDKDF (reference sequence). The CDR3 totals 15 residues. CDR3 protein: CATSRVRGSNYGYTF. The CDR3 bases are TGTGCCACCAGCAGAGTTAGGGGATCCAACTATGGCTACACCTTC.

This chain links TRBV5-5 with TRBJ2-3; D gene unclear. Between the trimmed V and J ends, which lost 4 bases and 3 bases, there was a span of 6 bases. The germline CDR1 and CDR2 sequences are SGHKS and YYEKEE (reference sequence). The CDR3 sequence is 12 residues long. DNA of the CDR3: TGTGCCAGCAGCGATGGGACAGATACGCAGTATTTT. Translation gives CASSDGTDTQYF.

The chain is built from TRBV4-2 and TRBJ2-3; 7 bases are a match to TRBD1. The trim removed 0 bases at V and 3 bases at J, leaving 15 bases unmatched. The germline V gene encodes CDR1 LGHNA and CDR2 YNFKEQ. This CDR3 spans 19 amino acids. CDR3 region: CASSQELDRPLPGTDTQYF. The CDR3 DNA is TGTGCCAGCAGCCAAGAGTTGGACAGGCCACTACCGGGGACAGATACGCAGTATTTT.

This chain uses TRBV10-3 with TRBJ1-1; D call uncertain. Germline loops: CDR1 ENHRY, CDR2 SYGVKD. The CDR3 contains 14 residues. Trimming shortened V by 5 bases and J by 3 bases, and 13 bases separated the two germline ends. Here the CDR3 reads CAISPASLDTEAFF. For the CDR3, the DNA is TGTGCCATCAGTCCCGCCTCTTTGGACACTGAAGCTTTCTTT.

V gene TRBV3-1 (or the pseudogene TRBV3-2) combines with J gene TRBJ2-7; 7 bases match TRBD1. J lost 5 bases, V lost 0 bases, and 7 bases had no gene match. Germline CDR1 reads LGHDT; CDR2 reads YNNKEL (reference sequence). The length of the CDR3 is 15 residues. CDR3 sequence (DNA): TGTGCCAGCAGCCAAGACAGGACAGGCAGTGACGAGCAGTACTTC. This gives the protein CASSQDRTGSDEQYF.

CDR3 amino acids: CASSQRDRLQWNEKLFF. CDR3 in DNA: TGTGCCAGCAGCCAACGGGACAGACTGCAATGGAATGAAAAACTGTTTTTT. The V and J genes are TRBV5-4 and TRBJ1-4, with 7 nucleotides matching TRBD1. CDR3 size: 17 residues. CDR1 is SGHNT and CDR2 is YYREEE in the germline V gene (reference sequence). With V trimmed by 4 bases and J by 5 bases, 14 bases remained unmatched.

The V call is TRBV2, the J call TRBJ2-7; no firm D call. Trimming cost V 4 bases and J 0 bases, with 10 bases left between them. The germline gives CDR1 SNHLY, CDR2 FYNNEI. This CDR3 spans 14 amino acids. The CDR3 DNA reads as TGTGCCAGCAGTGGGGCCAGGTTCTCCTACGAGCAGTACTTC. Translated, it gives CASSGARFSYEQYF.

The J gene is TRBJ2-1, the V gene TRBV18; D may correspond to TRBD1 or TRBD2 (6 bases each). Germline V gene data show CDR1 as KGHSH and CDR2 as LQKENI. The CDR3 is 18 amino acids. V lost 0 bases and J lost 4, with 19 bases in between. The CDR3 here is CASSPPLEYRAGYNEQFF. The CDR3, as DNA: TGTGCCAGCTCACCACCGTTAGAATACAGGGCGGGGTACAATGAGCAGTTCTTC. Filled out from reference TRBV18 and TRBJ2-1, the complete variable domain reads NAGVMQNPRHLVRRRGQEARLRCSPMKGHSHVYWYRQLPEEGLKFMVYLQKENIIDESGMPKERFSAEFPKEGPSILRIQQVVRGDSAAYFCASSPPLEYRAGYNEQFFGPGTRLTVL.

This clone was seen once. V usage is TRBV5-4 and J usage is TRBJ2-7; TRBD1 aligns across 8 bases. In germline, CDR1 is SGHNT, CDR2 YYREEE (reference sequence). Unmatched junction bases numbered 6, after V lost 5 bases and J lost 2 bases. The CDR3 sequence is 14 residues long. In nucleotides, the CDR3 is TGTGCCAGCAGACAGGACAGGGAAACCTACGAGCAGTACTTC. Translating gives CASRQDRETYEQYF.

CDR3 nucleotide sequence: TGTGCCAGCAGCTTAGGGGCGGGAGGGCCAATGGAGACCCAGTACTTC. Amino acid sequence: CASSLGAGGPMETQYF. V usage is TRBV11-2 and J usage is TRBJ2-5, with 9 bases aligning to TRBD2. CDR1 is SGHAT, CDR2 FQNNGV, per germline. The CDR3 contains 16 residues. After removal of 1 base from V and 5 bases from J, the junction contained 8 bases not matched to a gene. The full variable domain, completed using reference TRBV11-2 and TRBJ2-5, is EAGVAQSPRYKIIEKRQSVAFWCNPISGHATLYWYQQILGQGPKLLIQFQNNGVVDDSQLPKDRFSAERLKGVDSTLKIQPAKLEDSAVYLCASSLGAGGPMETQYFGPGTRLLVL.

This clone was recorded only once. The V and J genes are TRBV4-1 and TRBJ2-1; 7 bases match TRBD2. Germline trimming cut 2 bases from V and 8 bases from J; bases unmatched to any gene: 3. The CDR3 runs 13 residues. From germline, CDR1 is MGHRA and CDR2 YSYEKL. CDR3 amino acids: CASSQPGLDEQFF. DNA for the CDR3: TGCGCCAGCAGCCAACCCGGACTAGATGAGCAGTTCTTC.

The V call is TRBV18, the J call TRBJ1-1; D is undetermined. Trimming removed 3 bases at V and 4 bases at J, with 15 bases between. Germline V gene lookup returns CDR1 KGHSH and CDR2 LQKENI. This CDR3 spans 15 amino acids. CDR3 residues: CASSPSRFIGTEAFF. The CDR3 DNA follows: TGTGCCAGCTCACCCTCCAGGTTTATTGGCACTGAAGCTTTCTTT.

The chain uses TRBV3-1 (or the pseudogene TRBV3-2) and TRBJ1-6; D not resolved. This CDR3 has 14 amino acids. CDR1 LGHDT and CDR2 YNNKEL come from the germline V gene (reference sequence). Trimming removed 4 bases at V and 7 bases at J, with 11 bases between. CDR3 DNA sequence: TGTGCCAGCAGCCTTGTGACTGGGAATTCACCCCTCCACTTT. Translated: CASSLVTGNSPLHF.

The V and J genes are TRBV18 and TRBJ1-1; possible D gene TRBD1, 6 bases. V dropped 1 base and J dropped 2 bases, with 14 bases sitting between them. Looked up from germline, CDR1 is KGHSH and CDR2 is LQKENI. The CDR3 has 16 amino acids. This CDR3 is CASSPQTGLLNTEAFF. The CDR3 DNA reads TGTGCCAGCTCACCACAAACAGGGTTACTAAACACTGAAGCTTTCTTT.

The chain couples TRBV7-9 to TRBJ1-3; 7 positions agree with TRBD1. The ends lost 5 bases at V and 0 bases at J; junction bases unmatched: 7. This CDR3 is 16 amino acids long. Germline CDR1 SEHNR, CDR2 FQNEAQ (reference sequence). The CDR3 DNA is TGTGCCAGCAGCCCCCGGGACAGCATCTCTGGAAACACCATATATTTT. It specifies CASSPRDSISGNTIYF.

The chain has TRBV19 and TRBJ1-6; D remains unclear. The CDR3 length is 13 residues. The germline V gene has CDR1 LNHDA and CDR2 SQIVND (reference sequence). V was cut by 7 bases and J by 7 bases, with 11 bases left in between. Here the CDR3 reads CASNGRWNSPLHF. The DNA of the CDR3 is TGTGCCAGTAACGGCAGGTGGAATTCACCCCTCCACTTT. Variable domain in full (rest from reference TRBV19 and TRBJ1-6): DGGITQSPKYLFRKEGQNVTLSCEQNLNHDAMYWYRQDPGQGLRLIYYSQIVNDFQKGDIAEGYSVSREKKESFPLTVTSAQKNPTAFYLCASNGRWNSPLHFGNGTRLTVT.

The gene calls are TRBV5-1 and TRBJ1-1; TRBD1 agrees at 8 bases. V lost 6 bases to trimming and J lost 0 bases; unmatched junction nucleotides: 7. CDR1 and CDR2 (germline): SGHRS, YFSETQ. The CDR3 runs 15 residues. DNA for the CDR3: TGCGCCAGCAAAGGTACAGGGGGTATGAACACTGAAGCTTTCTTT. Translating it yields CASKGTGGMNTEAFF.

This CDR3 is CASSLRGGPTGELFF. The CDR3 region has the DNA TGTGCCAGCAGCTTAAGGGGGGGCCCCACCGGGGAGCTGTTTTTT. The chain carries TRBV7-3 and TRBJ2-2; TRBD2 is a possible D gene (7 bases). This CDR3 has 15 amino acids. CDR1 and CDR2 (germline): SGHTA, FQGTGA. Trimming removed 1 base at V and 4 bases at J, with 10 bases between. The full variable domain, its missing parts supplied by reference TRBV7-3 and TRBJ2-2, is GAGVSQTPSNKVTEKGKYVELRCDPISGHTALYWYRQSLGQGPEFLIYFQGTGAADDSGLPNDRFFAVRPEGSVSTLKIQRTERGDSAVYLCASSLRGGPTGELFFGEGSRLTVL.

This chain connects TRBV13 to TRBJ2-7, with D possibly being TRBD1 or TRBD2 (5 bases each). The DNA end favors TRBJ2-1, so the J call may be wrong. The CDR3 extends over 15 amino acids. In germline, CDR1 is PRHDT, CDR2 FYEKMQ (reference sequence). The CDR3 spells CASSSNPRGHEGQFF. CDR3 sequence (DNA): TGTGCCAGCAGCTCGAACCCCCGAGGACATGAGGGGCAGTTCTTC.

The J gene is TRBJ1-2, the V gene TRBV5-1; 9 bases fit TRBD1. The CDR3 totals 16 residues. Germline assignment: CDR1 SGHRS and CDR2 YFSETQ. Trimming removed 4 bases from V and 3 bases from J; junction bases left unmatched: 10. CDR3 in amino acids: CASSPGGTGTYYGYTF. The DNA of the CDR3 is TGCGCCAGCAGCCCGGGAGGGACAGGGACTTACTATGGCTACACCTTC. Combining the CDR3 with reference TRBV5-1 and TRBJ1-2 gives the whole variable domain KAGVTQTPRYLIKTRGQQVTLSCSPISGHRSVSWYQQTPGQGLQFLFEYFSETQRNKGNFPGRFSGRQFSNSRSEMNVSTLELGDSALYLCASSPGGTGTYYGYTFGSGTRLTVV.

This rearrangement joins TRBV30 to TRBJ1-5, with D maybe TRBD1 (6 bases). Trimming removed 3 bases at V and 0 bases at J, with 9 bases between. Germline CDR1 and CDR2: GTSNPN and SVGIG (reference sequence). This CDR3 region has 14 residues. CDR3 region: CAWSRGASNQPQHF. The CDR3 nucleotides read TGTGCCTGGAGCCGGGGGGCTAGCAATCAGCCCCAGCATTTT.

This clone was seen only once. The V gene is TRBV10-3, the J gene TRBJ2-3, with 8 positions matching TRBD2. The junction had 4 bases not matched to a gene; V was cut back by 2 bases and J by 0 bases. Germline values: CDR1 ENHRY, CDR2 SYGVKD. The CDR3 runs to 16 residues. CDR3 in amino acids: CAISEGLAASTDTQYF. The CDR3 DNA is TGTGCCATCAGTGAGGGACTAGCAGCAAGCACAGATACGCAGTATTTT.